This is a list of T cell receptor beta chains from one sample in a study of control samples from healthy donors and cancer patients. Sequenced by immunoSEQ multiplex PCR; TCRdb stores in-frame clones only, minus some. This sample has tens of thousands of clones, with roughly 80% found just once. Material: blood. These receptors came from a man in his 60s in good health. Both conserved end residues are part of each CDR3. The D gene is left open where the match is weak. Not all rows give a size; the values are once, few, many and, for expanded clones, a class.

J gene	clone size	V gene	D gene	CDR3 DNA	CDR3 protein
TRBJ2-6	-	TRBV18	-	TGTGCCAGCTCACTCACTTCGGCTCTGAGGGCCAACGTCCTGACTTTC	CASSLTSALRANVLTF
TRBJ1-2	few	TRBV6-5	-	TGTGCCAGCAGTTACGCCGGAAGTGAGTTCTATGGCTACACCTTC	CASSYAGSEFYGYTF
TRBJ2-7	few	TRBV7-2	-	TGTGCCAGCAGCTTAGGTTCCGGGGGGACATCCACCGAGCAGTACTTC	CASSLGSGGTSTEQYF
TRBJ1-4	-	TRBV28	TRBD1	TGTGCCAGCAGTTTAACCACGCACAGGGGGGATGAAAAACTGTTTTTT	CASSLTTHRGDEKLFF
TRBJ1-1	-	TRBV29-1	TRBD1	TGCAGCGTAGGACAGGGCCGCACTGAAGCTTTCTTT	CSVGQGRTEAFF
TRBJ1-1	-	TRBV6-5	TRBD1	TGTGCCAGCAGTTCCCCTTCAAGGGGACAGGGCACTGAAGCTTTCTTT	CASSSPSRGQGTEAFF
TRBJ1-1	-	TRBV11-2	-	TGTGCCAGCAGCTTAGATCTCAGGGGCACTGAAGCTTTCTTT	CASSLDLRGTEAFF
TRBJ2-1	-	TRBV2	-	TGTGCCAGCAAAGGGGACTTCTTTCCGGGCAAGGAGCAGTTCTTC	CASKGDFFPGKEQFF
TRBJ2-3	-	TRBV15	TRBD1	TGTGCCACCAGCACCGGACAGGGAGTGACAGATACGCAGTATTTT	CATSTGQGVTDTQYF
TRBJ2-1	-	TRBV10-3	TRBD2	TGTGCCATCGGTGGCGGGGGGCTTAGTGAGCAGTTCTTC	CAIGGGGLSEQFF
TRBJ1-2	-	TRBV19	TRBD1	TGTGCCAGTAGTATTTTGAAGGGACAGGGAAGCTATGGCTACACCTTC	CASSILKGQGSYGYTF
TRBJ1-4	-	TRBV5-1	-	TGCGCCAGCAGCTTTAATCGCCCAACTAATGAAAAACTGTTTTTT	CASSFNRPTNEKLFF
TRBJ1-1	-	TRBV11-2	TRBD1	TGTGCCAGCAGCTTCGGACAGGCTGGTTACACTGAAGCTTTCTTT	CASSFGQAGYTEAFF
TRBJ1-2	-	TRBV2	TRBD1	TGTGCCAGCAGTGAGTCAGGGGGCTATGGCTACACCTTC	CASSESGGYGYTF
TRBJ1-5	-	TRBV9	-	TGTGCCAGCAGTGAGTCAGGGGCCGGAGGGCAGCCCCAGCATTTT	CASSESGAGGQPQHF
TRBJ1-5	once	TRBV27	-	TGTGCCAGCGGCCCCTCGGGGCCCCAGCATTTT	CASGPSGPQHF
TRBJ1-1	-	TRBV19	-	TGTGCCAGTAGTATTAGCAAGAACACTGAAGCTTTCTTT	CASSISKNTEAFF
TRBJ1-1	few	TRBV29-1	TRBD1	TGCAGCGTTGTACAGGGGATCGCTGAAGCTTTCTTT	CSVVQGIAEAFF
TRBJ1-1	-	TRBV5-1	-	TGCGCCAGCAGGCGAACCACAGGTCCGAACACTGAAGCTTTCTTT	CASRRTTGPNTEAFF
TRBJ1-2	-	TRBV5-6	TRBD1	TGTGCCAGCAGCTTGATGGACAGGGGATATGGCTACACCTTC	CASSLMDRGYGYTF
TRBJ1-5	-	TRBV5-6	TRBD1	TGTGCCAGCAGCTACAGGGGGACCAATCAGCCCCAGCATTTT	CASSYRGTNQPQHF